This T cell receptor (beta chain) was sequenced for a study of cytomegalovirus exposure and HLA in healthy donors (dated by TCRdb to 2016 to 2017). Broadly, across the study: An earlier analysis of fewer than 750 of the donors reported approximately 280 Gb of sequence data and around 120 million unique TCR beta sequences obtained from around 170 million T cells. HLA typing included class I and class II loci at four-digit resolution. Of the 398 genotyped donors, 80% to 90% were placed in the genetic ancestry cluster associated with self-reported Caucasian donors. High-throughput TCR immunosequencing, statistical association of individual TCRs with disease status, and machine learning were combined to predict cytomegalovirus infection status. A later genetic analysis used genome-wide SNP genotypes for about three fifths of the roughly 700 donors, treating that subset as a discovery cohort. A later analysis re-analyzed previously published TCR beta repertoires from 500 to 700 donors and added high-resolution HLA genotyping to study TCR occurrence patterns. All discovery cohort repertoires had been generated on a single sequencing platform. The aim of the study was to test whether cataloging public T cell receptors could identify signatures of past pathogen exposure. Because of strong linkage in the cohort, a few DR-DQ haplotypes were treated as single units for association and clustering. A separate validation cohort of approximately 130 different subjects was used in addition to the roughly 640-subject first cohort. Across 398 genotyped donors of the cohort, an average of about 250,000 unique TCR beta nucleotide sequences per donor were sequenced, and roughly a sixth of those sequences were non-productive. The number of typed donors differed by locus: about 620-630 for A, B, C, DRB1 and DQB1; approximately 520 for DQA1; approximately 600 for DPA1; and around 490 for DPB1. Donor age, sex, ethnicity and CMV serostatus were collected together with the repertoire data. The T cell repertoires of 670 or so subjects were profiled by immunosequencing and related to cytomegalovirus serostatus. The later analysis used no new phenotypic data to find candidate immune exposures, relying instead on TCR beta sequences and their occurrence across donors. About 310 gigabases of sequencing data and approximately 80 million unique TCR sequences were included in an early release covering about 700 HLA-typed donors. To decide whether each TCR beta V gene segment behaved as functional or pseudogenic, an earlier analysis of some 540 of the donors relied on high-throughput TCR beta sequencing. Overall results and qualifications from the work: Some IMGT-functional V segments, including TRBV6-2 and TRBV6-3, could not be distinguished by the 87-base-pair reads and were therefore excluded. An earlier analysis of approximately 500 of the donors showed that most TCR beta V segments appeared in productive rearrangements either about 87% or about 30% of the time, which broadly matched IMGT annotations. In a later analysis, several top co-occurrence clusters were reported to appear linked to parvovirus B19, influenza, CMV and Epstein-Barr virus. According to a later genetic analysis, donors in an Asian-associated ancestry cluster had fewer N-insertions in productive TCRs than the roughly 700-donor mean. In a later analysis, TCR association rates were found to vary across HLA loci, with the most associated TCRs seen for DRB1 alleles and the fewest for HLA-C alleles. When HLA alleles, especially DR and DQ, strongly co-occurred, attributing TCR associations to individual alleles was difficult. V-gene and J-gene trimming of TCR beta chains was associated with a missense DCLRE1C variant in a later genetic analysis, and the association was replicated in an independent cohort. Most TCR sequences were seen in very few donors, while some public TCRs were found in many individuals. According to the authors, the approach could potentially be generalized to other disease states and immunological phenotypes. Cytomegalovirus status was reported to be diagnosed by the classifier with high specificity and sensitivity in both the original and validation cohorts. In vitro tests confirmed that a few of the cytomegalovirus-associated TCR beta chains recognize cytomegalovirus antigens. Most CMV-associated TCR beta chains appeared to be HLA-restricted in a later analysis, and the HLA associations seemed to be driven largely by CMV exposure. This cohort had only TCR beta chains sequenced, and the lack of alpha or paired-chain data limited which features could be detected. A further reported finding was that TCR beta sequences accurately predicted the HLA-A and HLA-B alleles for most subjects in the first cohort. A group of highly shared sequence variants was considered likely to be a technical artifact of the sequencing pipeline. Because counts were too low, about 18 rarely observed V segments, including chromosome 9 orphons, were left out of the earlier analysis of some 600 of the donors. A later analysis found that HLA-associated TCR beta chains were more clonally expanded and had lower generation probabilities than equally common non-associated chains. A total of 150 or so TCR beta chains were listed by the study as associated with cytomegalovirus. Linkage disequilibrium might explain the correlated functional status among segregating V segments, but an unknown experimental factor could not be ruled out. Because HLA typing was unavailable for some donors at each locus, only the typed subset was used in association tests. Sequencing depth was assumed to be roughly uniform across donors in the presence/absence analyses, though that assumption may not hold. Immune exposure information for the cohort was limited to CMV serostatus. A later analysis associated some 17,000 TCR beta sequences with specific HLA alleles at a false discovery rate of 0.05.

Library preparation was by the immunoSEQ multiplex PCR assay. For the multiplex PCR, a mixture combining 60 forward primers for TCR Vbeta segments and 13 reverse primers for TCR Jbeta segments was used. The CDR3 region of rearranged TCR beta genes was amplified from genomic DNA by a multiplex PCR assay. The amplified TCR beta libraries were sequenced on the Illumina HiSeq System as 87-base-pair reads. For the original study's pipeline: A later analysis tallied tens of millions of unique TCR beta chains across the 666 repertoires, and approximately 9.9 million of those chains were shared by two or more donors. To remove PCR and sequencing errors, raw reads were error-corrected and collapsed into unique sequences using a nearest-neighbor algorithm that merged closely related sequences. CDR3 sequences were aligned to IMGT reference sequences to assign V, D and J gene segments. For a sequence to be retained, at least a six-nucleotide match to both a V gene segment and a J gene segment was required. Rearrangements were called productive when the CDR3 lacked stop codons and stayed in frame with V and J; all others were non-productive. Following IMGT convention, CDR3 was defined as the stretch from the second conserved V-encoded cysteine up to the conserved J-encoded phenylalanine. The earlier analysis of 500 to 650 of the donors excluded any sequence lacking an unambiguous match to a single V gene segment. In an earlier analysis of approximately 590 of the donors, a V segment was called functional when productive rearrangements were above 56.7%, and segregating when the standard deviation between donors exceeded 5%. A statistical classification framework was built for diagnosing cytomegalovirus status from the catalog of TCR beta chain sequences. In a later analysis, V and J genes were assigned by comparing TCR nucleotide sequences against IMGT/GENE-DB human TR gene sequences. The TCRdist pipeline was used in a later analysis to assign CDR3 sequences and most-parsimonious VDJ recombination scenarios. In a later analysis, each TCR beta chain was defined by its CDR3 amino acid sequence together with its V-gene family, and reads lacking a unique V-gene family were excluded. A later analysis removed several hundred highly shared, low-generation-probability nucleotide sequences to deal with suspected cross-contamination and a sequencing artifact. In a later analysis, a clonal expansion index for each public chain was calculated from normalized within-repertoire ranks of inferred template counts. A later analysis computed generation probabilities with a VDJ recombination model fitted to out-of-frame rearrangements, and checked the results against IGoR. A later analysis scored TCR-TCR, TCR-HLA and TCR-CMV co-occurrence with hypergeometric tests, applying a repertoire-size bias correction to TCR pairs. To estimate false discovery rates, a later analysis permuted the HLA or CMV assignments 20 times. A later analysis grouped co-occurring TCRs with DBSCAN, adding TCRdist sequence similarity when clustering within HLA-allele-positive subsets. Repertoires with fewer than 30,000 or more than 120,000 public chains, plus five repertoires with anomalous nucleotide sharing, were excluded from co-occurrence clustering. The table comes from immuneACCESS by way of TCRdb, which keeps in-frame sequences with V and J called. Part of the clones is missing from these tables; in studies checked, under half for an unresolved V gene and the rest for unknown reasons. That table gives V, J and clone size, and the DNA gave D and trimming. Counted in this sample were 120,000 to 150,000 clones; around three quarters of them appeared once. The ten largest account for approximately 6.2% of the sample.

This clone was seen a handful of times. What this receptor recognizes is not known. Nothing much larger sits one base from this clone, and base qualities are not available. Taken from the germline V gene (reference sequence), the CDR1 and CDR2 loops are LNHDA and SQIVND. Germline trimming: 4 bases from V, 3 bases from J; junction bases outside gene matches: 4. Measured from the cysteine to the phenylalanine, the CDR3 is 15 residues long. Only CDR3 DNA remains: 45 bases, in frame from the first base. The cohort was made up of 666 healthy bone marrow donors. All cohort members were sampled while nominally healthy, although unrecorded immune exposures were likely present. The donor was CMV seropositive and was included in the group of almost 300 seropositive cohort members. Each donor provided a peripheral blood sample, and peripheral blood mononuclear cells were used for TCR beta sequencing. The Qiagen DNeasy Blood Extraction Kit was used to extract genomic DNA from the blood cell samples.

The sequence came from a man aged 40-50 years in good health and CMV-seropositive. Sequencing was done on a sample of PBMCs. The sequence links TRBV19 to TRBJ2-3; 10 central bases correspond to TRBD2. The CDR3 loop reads CASSKAGGPTDTQYF. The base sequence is TGTGCCAGTAGTAAAGCGGGAGGGCCTACAGATACGCAGTATTTT.